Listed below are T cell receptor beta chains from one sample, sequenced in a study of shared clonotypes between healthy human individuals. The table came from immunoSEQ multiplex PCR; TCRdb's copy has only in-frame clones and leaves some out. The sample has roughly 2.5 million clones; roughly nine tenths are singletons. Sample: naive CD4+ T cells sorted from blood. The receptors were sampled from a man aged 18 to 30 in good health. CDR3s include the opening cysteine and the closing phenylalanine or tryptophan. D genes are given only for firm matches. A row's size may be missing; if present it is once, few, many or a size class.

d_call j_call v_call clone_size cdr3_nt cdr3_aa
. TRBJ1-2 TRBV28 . TGTGCCAGCAGTTTCCCGGGGTCCTCCTTCTATGGCTACACCTTC CASSFPGSSFYGYTF
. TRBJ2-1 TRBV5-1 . TGCGCCAGCAGCTTGGACCTCTCCGTTAGTGAGCAGTTCTTC CASSLDLSVSEQFF
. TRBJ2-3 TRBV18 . TGTGCCAGCTCACTTTTTATGGGAGGCACAGATACGCAGTATTTT CASSLFMGGTDTQYF
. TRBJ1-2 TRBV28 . TGTGCCAGCAGTTTTGCCCCCTCTGCAGGTAACTATGGCTACACCTTC CASSFAPSAGNYGYTF
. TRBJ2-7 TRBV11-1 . TGTGCCAGTCACAACGGGGGATACGAGCAGTACTTC CASHNGGYEQYF
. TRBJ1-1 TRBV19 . TGTGCCAGTAGCGATCTAGGACAGCTGGAAGCTTTCTTT CASSDLGQLEAFF
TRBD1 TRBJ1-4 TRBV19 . TGTGCCAGTACATTACAGGGGAGGGGTGAAAAACTGTTTTTT CASTLQGRGEKLFF
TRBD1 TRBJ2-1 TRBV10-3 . TGTGCCATCAGTGGGGACAGGGACTCCTACAATGAGCAGTTCTTC CAISGDRDSYNEQFF
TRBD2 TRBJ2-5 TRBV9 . TGTGCCAGCAGCGCCCCCAGCGGGAGCTTAGAGACCCAGTACTTC CASSAPSGSLETQYF
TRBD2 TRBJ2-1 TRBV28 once TGTGCCAGCAGCACGACTAGCGGGAGGTACAATGAGCAGTTCTTC CASSTTSGRYNEQFF
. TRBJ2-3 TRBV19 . TGTGCCAGTAGTATAGGGAAGGGGACAGATACGCAGTATTTT CASSIGKGTDTQYF
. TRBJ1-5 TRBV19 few TGTGCCAGTAGTATTTCAGGGAGGCCCCAGCATTTT CASSISGRPQHF
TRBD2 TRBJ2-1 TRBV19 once TGTGCCAGTAGTATCGCGGGGGGCGGAATACACAATGAGCAGTTCTTC CASSIAGGGIHNEQFF
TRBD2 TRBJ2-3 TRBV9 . TGTGCCAGCAGCGAGTGGGGGACTAGCGGAAGCACAGATACGCAGTATTTT CASSEWGTSGSTDTQYF
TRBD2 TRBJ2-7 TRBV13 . TGTGCCAGCAGCCGAATAACTAGCGGGAGGGCCGGGGAGCAGTACTTC CASSRITSGRAGEQYF
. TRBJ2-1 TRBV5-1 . TGCGCCAGCAGCTTGGAGGGTTCTCACAATGAGCAGTTCTTC CASSLEGSHNEQFF
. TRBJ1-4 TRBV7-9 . TGTGCCAGCAGCTTATATGGGCGGGAGGATGAAAAACTGTTTTTT CASSLYGREDEKLFF
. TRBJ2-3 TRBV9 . TGTGCCAGCAGCGTAATGGGGACCACAACAGATACGCAGTATTTT CASSVMGTTTDTQYF
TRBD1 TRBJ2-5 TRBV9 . TGTGCCAGCAGCGAAGGGACAGGGAGAGGACGAGAGACCCAGTACTTC CASSEGTGRGRETQYF
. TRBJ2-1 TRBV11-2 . TGTGCCAGCAGTCGGTGGTACAATGAGCAGTTCTTC CASSRWYNEQFF
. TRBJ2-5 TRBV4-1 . TGCGCCAGCAGCCAAGATCGTCACGGTGGGAGAGAGACCCAGTACTTC CASSQDRHGGRETQYF
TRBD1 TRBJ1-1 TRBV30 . TGTGCCTGGACCAGGGGGGCGAACACTGAAGCTTTCTTT CAWTRGANTEAFF
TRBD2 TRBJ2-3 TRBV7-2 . TGTGCCAGCAGCTTTGGGGAGGCGGGGGGTACGCAGTATTTT CASSFGEAGGTQYF
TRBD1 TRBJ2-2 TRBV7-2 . TGTGCCAGCAGCTTAGTTTTAGGGACAGGGACCGGGGAGCTGTTTTTT CASSLVLGTGTGELFF
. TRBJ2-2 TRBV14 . TGTGCCAGCAGCCACGGAGGTACCGGGGAGCTGTTTTTT CASSHGGTGELFF
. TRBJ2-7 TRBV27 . TGTGCCAGCATTAATTCACCGGGTACACAATTCGGGGAGCAGTACTTC CASINSPGTQFGEQYF
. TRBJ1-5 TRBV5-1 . TGCGCCAGCAGCTCTGGACCGGAGATGGGTCGACCCCAGCATTTT CASSSGPEMGRPQHF
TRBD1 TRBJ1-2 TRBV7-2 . TGTGCCAGCAGCGTACAACAGGGGCGGGAAGGCTACACCTTC CASSVQQGREGYTF
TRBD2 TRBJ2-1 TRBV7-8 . TGTGCCAGCAGCTTAGTAAGTCTAGCGGGAGGAGGGAATGAGCAGTTCTTC CASSLVSLAGGGNEQFF
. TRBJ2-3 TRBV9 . TGTGCCAGCAGCGTATTTAGCGGCACAGATACGCAGTATTTT CASSVFSGTDTQYF
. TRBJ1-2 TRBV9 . TGTGCCAGCAGCGCAAGGGAGGGCTGGGACTATGGCTACACCTTC CASSAREGWDYGYTF
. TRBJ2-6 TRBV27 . TGTGCCAGCAGCCCAGTTGCCTCTGGGGCCAACGTCCTGACTTTC CASSPVASGANVLTF
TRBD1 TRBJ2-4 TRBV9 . TGTGCCAGCAGCGTAGCGGACAGGGGGCAAAACATTCAGTACTTC CASSVADRGQNIQYF
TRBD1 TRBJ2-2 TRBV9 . TGTGCCAGCAGCACGGGACAGCCCACCGGGGAGCTGTTTTTT CASSTGQPTGELFF
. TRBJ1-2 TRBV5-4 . TGTGCCAGCAGCGTGGATGGGACTTCGGGGGGCTACACCTTC CASSVDGTSGGYTF
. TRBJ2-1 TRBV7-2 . TGTGCCAGCAGGCTCCCCCCGGCGATTGAGCAGTTCTTC CASRLPPAIEQFF
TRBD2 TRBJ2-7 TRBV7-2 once TGTGCCAGCAGCTCATGGACTAGCGGGAGTGTCCACGAGCAGTACTTC CASSSWTSGSVHEQYF
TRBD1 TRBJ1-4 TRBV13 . TGTGCCAGCAGTTCTACAGGGGGAGCTAATGAAAAACTGTTTTTT CASSSTGGANEKLFF
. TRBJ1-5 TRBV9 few TGTGCCAGCAGCCGAGGACGGCAAGATCAGCCCCAGCATTTT CASSRGRQDQPQHF
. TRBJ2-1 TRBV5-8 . TGTGCCAGCAGCTTGTTTCAACCCAGGGGTGAGCAGTTCTTC CASSLFQPRGEQFF
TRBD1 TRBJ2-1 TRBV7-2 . TGTGCCAGCAGCCTACAGGGGGATGAGCAGTTCTTC CASSLQGDEQFF
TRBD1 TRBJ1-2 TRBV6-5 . TGTGCCAGCAGTTACTCAGGGGGCGCGAAGACCTTC CASSYSGGAKTF
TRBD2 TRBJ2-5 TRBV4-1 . TGCGCCAGCAGCCGCGCCCGGACTAGCCAAGAGACCCAGTACTTC CASSRARTSQETQYF
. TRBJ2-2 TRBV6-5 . TGTGCCAGCAGTTCCCCGCTGTTTTTT CASSSPLFF
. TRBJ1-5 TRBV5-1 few TGCGCCAGCAGCGTGGGTGATAACAATCAGCCCCAGCATTTT CASSVGDNNQPQHF
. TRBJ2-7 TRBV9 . TGTGCCAGCAGCGTCGGGACGGACTCCTACGAGCAGTACTTC CASSVGTDSYEQYF